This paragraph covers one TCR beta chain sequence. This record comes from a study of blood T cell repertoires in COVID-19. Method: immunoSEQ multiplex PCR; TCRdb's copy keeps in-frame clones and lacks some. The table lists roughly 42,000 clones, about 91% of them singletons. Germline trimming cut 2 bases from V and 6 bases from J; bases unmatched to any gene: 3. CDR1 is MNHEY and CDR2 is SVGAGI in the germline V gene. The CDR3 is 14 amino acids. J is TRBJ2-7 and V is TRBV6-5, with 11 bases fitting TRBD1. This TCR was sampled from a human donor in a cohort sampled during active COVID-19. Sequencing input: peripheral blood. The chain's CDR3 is CASSYGQGALEQYF. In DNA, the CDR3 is TGTGCCAGCAGTTACGGACAGGGGGCTCTCGAGCAGTACTTC.